This T cell receptor beta chain was identified in a study of shared clonotypes between healthy human individuals. The germline V gene has CDR1 GTSNPN and CDR2 SVGIG (reference sequence). CDR3 size: 15 residues. Between the trimmed V and J ends, which lost 1 base and 2 bases, there was a span of 15 bases. Findings and limits, study-wide: On the whole, naive subsets had larger estimated richness than memory subsets had.

As concerns this clone: Antigen unknown.

Samples underwent the assay at deep level. Splitting of each subset's genomic DNA was done evenly across several immunoSEQ plates. The repertoire was sequenced with immunoSEQ multiplex PCR; TCRdb's copy has only in-frame clones and lacks some. The sample records millions of clones, 95% being singletons. This TCR derives from a man aged 18 to 29 in good health. Sequences were obtained from naive CD4+ T cells sorted from blood. Documented subset: CD45RA+ positively selected. The chain joins TRBV30 to TRBJ2-7; TRBD2 might be the D (5 bases). CDR3 in amino acids: CAWSAGLFFTYEQYF. CDR3 nucleotide sequence: TGTGCCTGGAGTGCTGGACTCTTCTTCACCTACGAGCAGTACTTC.